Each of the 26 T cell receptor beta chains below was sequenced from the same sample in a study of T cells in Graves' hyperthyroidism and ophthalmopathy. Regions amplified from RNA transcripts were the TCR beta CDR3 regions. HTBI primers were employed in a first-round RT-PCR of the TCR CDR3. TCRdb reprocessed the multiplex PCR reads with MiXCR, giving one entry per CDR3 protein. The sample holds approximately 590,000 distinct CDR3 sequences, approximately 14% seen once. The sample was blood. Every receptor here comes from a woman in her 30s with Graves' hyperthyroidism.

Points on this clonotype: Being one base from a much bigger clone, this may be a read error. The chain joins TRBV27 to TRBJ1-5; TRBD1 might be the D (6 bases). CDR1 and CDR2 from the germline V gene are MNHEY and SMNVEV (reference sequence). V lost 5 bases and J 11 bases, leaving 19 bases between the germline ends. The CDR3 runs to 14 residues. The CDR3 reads CASSPKTGDQSQHF. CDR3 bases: TGTGCCAGCAGTCCGAAGACAGGTGACCAGTCCCAGCATTTT.

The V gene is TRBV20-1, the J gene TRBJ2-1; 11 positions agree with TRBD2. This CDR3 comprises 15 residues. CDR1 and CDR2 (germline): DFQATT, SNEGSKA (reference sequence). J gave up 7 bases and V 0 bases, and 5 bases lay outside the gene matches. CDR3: CSARDSGRAGNEQFF. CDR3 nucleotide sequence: TGCAGTGCTAGAGATAGCGGGAGGGCCGGGAATGAGCAGTTCTTC.

Here the CDR3 reads CAISVTQNEQYF. The CDR3, as DNA: TGTGCCATCAGTGTGACTCAAAACGAGCAGTACTTC. This chain links TRBV10-3 with TRBJ2-7; unclear D gene. CDR1 and CDR2 from the germline V gene are ENHRY and SYGVKD. The CDR3 has 12 amino acids. With 4 bases removed from V and 5 bases from J, the gap between germline ends came to 9 bases.

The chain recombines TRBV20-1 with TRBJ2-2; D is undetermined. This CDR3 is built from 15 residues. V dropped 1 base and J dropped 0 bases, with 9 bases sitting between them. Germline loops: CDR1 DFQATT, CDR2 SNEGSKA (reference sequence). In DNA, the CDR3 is TGCAGTGCTAGAGTGGCAAACGCGAACACCGGGGAGCTGTTTTTT. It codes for CSARVANANTGELFF.

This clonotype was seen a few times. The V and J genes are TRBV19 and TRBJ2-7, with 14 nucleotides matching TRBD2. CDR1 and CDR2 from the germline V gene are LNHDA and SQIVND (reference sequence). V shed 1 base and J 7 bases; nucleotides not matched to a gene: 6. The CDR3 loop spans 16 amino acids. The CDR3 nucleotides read TGTGCCAGTAGTATAGCCGGGACTAGCGGGAGTTGGGAGCAGTACTTC. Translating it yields CASSIAGTSGSWEQYF.

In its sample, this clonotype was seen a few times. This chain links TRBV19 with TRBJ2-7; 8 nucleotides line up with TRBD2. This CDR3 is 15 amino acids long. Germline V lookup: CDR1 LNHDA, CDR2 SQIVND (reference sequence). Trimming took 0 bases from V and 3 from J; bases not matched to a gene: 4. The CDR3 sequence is CASSIELAAYYEQYF. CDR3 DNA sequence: TGTGCCAGTAGTATAGAACTAGCGGCTTACTACGAGCAGTACTTC. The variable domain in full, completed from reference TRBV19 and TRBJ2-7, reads DGGITQSPKYLFRKEGQNVTLSCEQNLNHDAMYWYRQDPGQGLRLIYYSQIVNDFQKGDIAEGYSVSREKKESFPLTVTSAQKNPTAFYLCASSIELAAYYEQYFGPGTRLTVT.

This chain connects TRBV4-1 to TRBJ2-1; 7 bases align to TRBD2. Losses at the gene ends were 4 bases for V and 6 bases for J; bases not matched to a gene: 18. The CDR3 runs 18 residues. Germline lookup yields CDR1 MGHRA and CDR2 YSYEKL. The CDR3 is CASSLIGEGLYHSNEQFF. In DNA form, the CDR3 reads TGCGCCAGCAGCCTTATAGGAGAGGGACTATACCATAGCAATGAGCAGTTCTTC.

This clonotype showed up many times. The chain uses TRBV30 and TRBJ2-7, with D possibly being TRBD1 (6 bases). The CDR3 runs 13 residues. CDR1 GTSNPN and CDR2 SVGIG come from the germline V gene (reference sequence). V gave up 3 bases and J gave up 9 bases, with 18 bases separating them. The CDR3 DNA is TGTGCCTGGAGAGACGGGACACCTAAGTGGCAGTACTTC. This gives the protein CAWRDGTPKWQYF.

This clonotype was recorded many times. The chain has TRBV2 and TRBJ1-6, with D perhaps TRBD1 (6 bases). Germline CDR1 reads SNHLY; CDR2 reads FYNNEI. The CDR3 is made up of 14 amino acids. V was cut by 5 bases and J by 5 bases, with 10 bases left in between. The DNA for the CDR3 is TGTGCCAGCAGTTGGGGACACAATAATTCACCCCTCCACTTT. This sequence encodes CASSWGHNNSPLHF.

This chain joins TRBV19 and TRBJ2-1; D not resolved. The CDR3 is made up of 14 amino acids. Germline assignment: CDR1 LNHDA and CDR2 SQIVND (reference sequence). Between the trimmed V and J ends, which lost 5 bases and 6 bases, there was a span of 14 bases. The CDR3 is CASSFRTLGNEQFF. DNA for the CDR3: TGTGCCAGTAGTTTTAGAACCCTGGGCAATGAGCAGTTCTTC.

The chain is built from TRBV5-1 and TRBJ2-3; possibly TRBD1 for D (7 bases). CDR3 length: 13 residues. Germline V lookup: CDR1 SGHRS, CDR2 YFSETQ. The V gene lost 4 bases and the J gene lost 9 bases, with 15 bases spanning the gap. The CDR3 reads CASSPGQEGTQYF. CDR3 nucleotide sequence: TGCGCCAGCAGCCCCGGACAGGAGGGAACGCAGTATTTT.

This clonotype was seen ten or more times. The CDR3 coding sequence is TGCGCCAGCAGCGCTAAAACAGGGGGCGATAACAATGAGCAGTTCTTC. The encoded protein is CASSAKTGGDNNEQFF. V and J are TRBV5-1 and TRBJ2-1, with 9 bases aligning to TRBD1. Trimming took 4 bases from V and 5 from J; bases not matched to a gene: 10. There are 16 residues in the CDR3. In germline, CDR1 is SGHRS, CDR2 YFSETQ.

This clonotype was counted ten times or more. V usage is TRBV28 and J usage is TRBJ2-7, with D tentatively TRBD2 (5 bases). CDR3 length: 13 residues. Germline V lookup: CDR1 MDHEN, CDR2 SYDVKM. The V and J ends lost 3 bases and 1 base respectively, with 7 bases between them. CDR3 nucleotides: TGTGCCAGCAGTTTCGAGGGATCCTACGAGCAGTACTTC. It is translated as CASSFEGSYEQYF.

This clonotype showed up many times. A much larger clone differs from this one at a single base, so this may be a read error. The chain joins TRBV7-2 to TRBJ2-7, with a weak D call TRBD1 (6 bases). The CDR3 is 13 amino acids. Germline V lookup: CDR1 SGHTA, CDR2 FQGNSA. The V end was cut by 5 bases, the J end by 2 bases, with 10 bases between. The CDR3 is CASSPTGPYEQYF. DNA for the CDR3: TGTGCCAGCAGCCCAACAGGGCCCTACGAGCAGTACTTC.

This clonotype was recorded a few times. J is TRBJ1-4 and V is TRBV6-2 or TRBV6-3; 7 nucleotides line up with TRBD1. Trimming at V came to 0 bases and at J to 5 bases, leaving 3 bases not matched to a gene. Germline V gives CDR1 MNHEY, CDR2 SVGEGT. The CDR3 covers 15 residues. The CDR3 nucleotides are TGTGCCAGCAGTTACTCGGACAGGATGAATGAAAAACTGTTTTTT. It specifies CASSYSDRMNEKLFF.

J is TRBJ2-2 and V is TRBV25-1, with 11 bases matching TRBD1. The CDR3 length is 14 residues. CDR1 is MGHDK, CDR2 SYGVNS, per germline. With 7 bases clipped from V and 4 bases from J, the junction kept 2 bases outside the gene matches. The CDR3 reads CASIGTGGTGELFF. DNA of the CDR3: TGTGCCAGCATTGGGACAGGGGGCACCGGGGAGCTGTTTTTT.

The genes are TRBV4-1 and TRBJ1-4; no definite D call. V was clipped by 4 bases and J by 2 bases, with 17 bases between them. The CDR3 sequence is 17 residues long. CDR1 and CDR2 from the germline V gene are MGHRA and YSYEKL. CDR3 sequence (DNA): TGCGCCAGCAGCCGACATACGGACTCGCGCACTAATGAAAAACTGTTTTTT. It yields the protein CASSRHTDSRTNEKLFF.

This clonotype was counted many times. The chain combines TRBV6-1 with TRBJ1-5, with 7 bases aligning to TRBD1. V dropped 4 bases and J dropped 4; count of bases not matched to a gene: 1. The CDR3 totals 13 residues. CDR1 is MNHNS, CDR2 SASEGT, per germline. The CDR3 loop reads CASSARGNQPQHF. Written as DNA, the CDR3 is TGTGCCAGCAGTGCCAGGGGGAATCAGCCCCAGCATTTT.

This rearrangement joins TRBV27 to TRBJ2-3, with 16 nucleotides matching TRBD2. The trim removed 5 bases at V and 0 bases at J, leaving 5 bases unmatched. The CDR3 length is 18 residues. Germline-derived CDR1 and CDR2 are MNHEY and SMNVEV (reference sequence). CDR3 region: CASSGPGLAGGSTDTQYF. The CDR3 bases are TGTGCCAGCAGTGGGCCGGGACTAGCGGGAGGGAGCACAGATACGCAGTATTTT.

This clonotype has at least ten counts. CDR3 amino acids: CSVDAGQGSEKLFF. The CDR3, as DNA: TGCAGCGTTGATGCGGGACAGGGGAGTGAAAAACTGTTTTTT. The V call is TRBV29-1, the J call TRBJ1-4; 10 positions match TRBD1. Losses at the gene ends were 3 bases for V and 7 bases for J; bases not matched to a gene: 5. CDR3 length: 14 amino acids. Germline-derived CDR1 and CDR2 are SQVTM and ANQGSEA.

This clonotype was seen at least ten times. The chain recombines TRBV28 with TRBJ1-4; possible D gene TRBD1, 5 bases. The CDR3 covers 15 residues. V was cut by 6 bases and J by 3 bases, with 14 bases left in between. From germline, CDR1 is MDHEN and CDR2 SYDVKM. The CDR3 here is CASSRWGFANEKLFF. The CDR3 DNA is TGTGCCAGCAGCCGATGGGGGTTCGCTAATGAAAAACTGTTTTTT.

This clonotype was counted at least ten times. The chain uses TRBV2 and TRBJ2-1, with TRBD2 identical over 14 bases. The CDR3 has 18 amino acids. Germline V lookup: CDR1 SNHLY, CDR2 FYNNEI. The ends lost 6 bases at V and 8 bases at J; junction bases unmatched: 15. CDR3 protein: CASSARSPGLAGAHEQFF. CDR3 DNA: TGTGCCAGCAGCGCCCGTTCCCCGGGACTAGCGGGAGCGCATGAGCAGTTCTTC.

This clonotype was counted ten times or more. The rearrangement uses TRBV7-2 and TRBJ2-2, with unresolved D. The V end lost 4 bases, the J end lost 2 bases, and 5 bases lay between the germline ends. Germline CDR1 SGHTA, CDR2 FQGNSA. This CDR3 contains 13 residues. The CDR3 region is CASSSPNTGELFF. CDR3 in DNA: TGTGCCAGCAGCTCACCTAACACCGGGGAGCTGTTTTTT. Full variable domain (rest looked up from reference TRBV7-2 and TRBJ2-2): GAGVSQSPSNKVTEKGKDVELRCDPISGHTALYWYRQSLGQGLEFLIYFQGNSAPDKSGLPSDRFSAERTGGSVSTLTIQRTQQEDSAVYLCASSSPNTGELFFGEGSRLTVL.

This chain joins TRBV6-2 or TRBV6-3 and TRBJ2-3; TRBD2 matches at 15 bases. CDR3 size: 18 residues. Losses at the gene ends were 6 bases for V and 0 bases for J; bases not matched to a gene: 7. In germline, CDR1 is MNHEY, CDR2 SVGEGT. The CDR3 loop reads CASSGQGLAGGSTDTQYF. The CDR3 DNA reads TGTGCCAGCAGCGGACAGGGACTAGCGGGAGGCAGCACAGATACGCAGTATTTT.

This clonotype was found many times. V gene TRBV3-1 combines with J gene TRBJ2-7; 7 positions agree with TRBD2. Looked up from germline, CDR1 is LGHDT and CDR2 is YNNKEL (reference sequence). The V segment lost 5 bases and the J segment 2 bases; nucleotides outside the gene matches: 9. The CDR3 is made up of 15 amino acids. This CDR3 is CASSYPSGGTYEQYF. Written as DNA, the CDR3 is TGTGCCAGCAGCTACCCTAGCGGAGGAACCTACGAGCAGTACTTC.

CDR3 amino acids: CASSLEEGEYNEQFF. In DNA, the CDR3 is TGTGCCAGCAGCTTAGAGGAGGGAGAGTACAATGAGCAGTTCTTC. This chain joins TRBV7-3 and TRBJ2-1, with TRBD2 as a possible D gene (6 bases). V was pared by 2 bases and J by 4 bases, with 12 bases between. Germline V gene data show CDR1 as SGHTA and CDR2 as FQGTGA. This CDR3 contains 15 residues.